This T cell receptor beta chain was obtained from a study of vaccination effects on CD4 cells after COVID-19. Study summary: Two recovered convalescent patients were sampled 16 days and one week pre-vaccination.

J gave up 4 bases and V 3 bases, and 7 bases lay outside the gene matches. This CDR3 has 15 amino acids. CDR1 is SGDLS and CDR2 is YYNGEE in the germline V gene. Antigen-specific CD4+ T cell clonotypes were called by their expansion after viral peptide-pool culture in ViraFEST. The culture ran for roughly ten days before CD4+ T cells were isolated. By PCR, the person was confirmed to have had SARS-CoV-2 infection between March and December 2020. Over 1.5 million PBMC per well were cultured with around 10 IU/ml IL-2 and roughly 10 ug/ml peptides. On both days 3 and 7, half of the culture medium was replaced with IL-2 medium. Clones were read by immunoSEQ multiplex PCR, and TCRdb kept only the in-frame ones, dropping some. The sample lists 30,000 to 40,000 clones, roughly 66% seen once, with less than 40% in the top ten. As regards this clone: Its antigen is not identified.

The sample consisted of CD4+ T cells from PBMCs cultured with a peptide pool, taken before COVID-19 vaccination. This TCR derives from a human donor who had a prior SARS-CoV-2 infection. V is TRBV9 and J is TRBJ2-5; 9 positions match TRBD1. DNA of the CDR3: TGTGCCAGCAGCGCCCCGACAGGGGGTAGAGAGACCCAGTACTTC. Translation: CASSAPTGGRETQYF.